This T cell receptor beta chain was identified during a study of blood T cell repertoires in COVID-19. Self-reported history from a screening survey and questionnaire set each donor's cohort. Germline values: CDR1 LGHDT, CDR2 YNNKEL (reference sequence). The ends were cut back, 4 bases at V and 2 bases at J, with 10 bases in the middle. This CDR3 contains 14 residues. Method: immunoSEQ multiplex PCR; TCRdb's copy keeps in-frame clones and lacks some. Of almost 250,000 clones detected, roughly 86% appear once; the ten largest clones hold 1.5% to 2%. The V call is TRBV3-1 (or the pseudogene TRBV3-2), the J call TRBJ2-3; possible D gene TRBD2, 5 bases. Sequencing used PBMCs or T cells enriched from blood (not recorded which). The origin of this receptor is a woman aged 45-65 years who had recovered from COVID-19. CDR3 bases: TGTGCCAGCAGCCCACGCGGGCTCACAGATACGCAGTATTTT. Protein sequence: CASSPRGLTDTQYF.